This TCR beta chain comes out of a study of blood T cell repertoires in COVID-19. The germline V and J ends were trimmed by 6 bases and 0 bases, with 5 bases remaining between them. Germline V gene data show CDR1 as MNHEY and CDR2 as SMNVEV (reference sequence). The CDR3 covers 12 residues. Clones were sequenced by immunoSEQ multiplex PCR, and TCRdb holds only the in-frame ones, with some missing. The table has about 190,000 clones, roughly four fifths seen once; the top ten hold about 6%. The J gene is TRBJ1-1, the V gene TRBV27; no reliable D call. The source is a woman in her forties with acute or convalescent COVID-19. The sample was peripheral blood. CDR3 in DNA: TGTGCCAGCAGCACTTTGAACACTGAAGCTTTCTTT. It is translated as CASSTLNTEAFF.